These 20 T cell receptor beta chains were sequenced from one sample in a study of CD8+CD57+ T cells in acquired aplastic anemia. Researchers used genomic DNA as the template to profile TCR beta VDJ and CDR3. TCRdb independently ran MiXCR on the reads; one entry per CDR3 protein. The profile shows some 170,000 distinct CDR3 sequences, about 64% of them singletons. Patients chosen for sequencing had CD8+CD57+ cells that had expanded, as shown by flow cytometry. Sequences were obtained from sorted CD4+, CD8+, or CD8+CD57+ T cells (not recorded which) from PBMCs. These receptors all stem from a human donor with aplastic anemia.

This clonotype was seen once. This sequence joins TRBV25-1 and TRBJ2-2; 8 nucleotides match TRBD1. Germline V gene lookup returns CDR1 MGHDK and CDR2 SYGVNS. The CDR3 loop spans 15 amino acids. V shed 6 bases, J shed 3 bases, and the junction held 6 bases outside the gene matches. The DNA of the CDR3 is TGTGCCAGCAGGCAGGGGGCCAGGGACACCGGGGAGCTGTTTTTT. Amino acid sequence: CASRQGARDTGELFF. Filled out from reference TRBV25-1 and TRBJ2-2, the complete variable domain reads EADIYQTPRYLVIGTGKKITLECSQTMGHDKMYWYQQDPGMELHLIHYSYGVNSTEKGDLSSESTVSRIRTEHFPLTLESARPSHTSQYLCASRQGARDTGELFFGEGSRLTVL.

This clonotype has more than one count but fewer than ten. The rearrangement uses TRBV7-8 and TRBJ2-7; D call uncertain. V lost 0 bases and J 1 base, leaving 4 bases between the germline ends. Germline V gene data show CDR1 as SGHVS and CDR2 as FQNEAQ. The CDR3 is 13 amino acids. This CDR3 is CASSLARSYEQYF. CDR3 in DNA: TGTGCCAGCAGCTTAGCGAGGTCCTACGAGCAGTACTTC. Full variable domain (outside the CDR3, taken from reference TRBV7-8 and TRBJ2-7): GAGVSQSPRYKVAKRGQDVALRCDPISGHVSLFWYQQALGQGPEFLTYFQNEAQLDKSGLPSDRFFAERPEGSVSTLKIQRTQQEDSAVYLCASSLARSYEQYFGPGTRLTVT.

The CDR3 sequence is CASSLGDRAVGEQYF. In DNA form, the CDR3 reads TGTGCCAGCAGCTTGGGGGACAGGGCGGTCGGCGAGCAGTACTTC. The chain has TRBV5-6 and TRBJ2-7, with TRBD1 matching 9 bases. Germline assignment: CDR1 SGHDT and CDR2 YYEEEE. V shed 0 bases, J shed 6 bases, and the junction held 7 bases outside the gene matches. This CDR3 spans 15 amino acids. The whole variable domain, filled in from reference TRBV5-6 and TRBJ2-7, reads DAGVTQSPTHLIKTRGQQVTLRCSPKSGHDTVSWYQQALGQGPQFIFQYYEEEERQRGNFPDRFSGHQFPNYSSELNVNALLLGDSALYLCASSLGDRAVGEQYFGPGTRLTVT.

The chain couples TRBV14 to TRBJ2-1, with 10 nucleotides matching TRBD1. This CDR3 has 20 amino acids. Germline lookup yields CDR1 SGHDN and CDR2 FVKESK. V lost 4 bases, J lost 4 bases, and 19 bases stayed unmatched. For the CDR3, the DNA is TGTGCCAGCAGCCTTCACGGGACAGGGGTTTCAGCGGGGCGGTACAATGAGCAGTTCTTC. This codes for CASSLHGTGVSAGRYNEQFF.

This chain joins TRBV20-1 and TRBJ2-3; TRBD1 might be the D (5 bases). V lost 8 bases and J lost 8, with 11 bases in between. CDR1 is DFQATT, CDR2 SNEGSKA, per germline (reference sequence). The CDR3 has 10 amino acids. CDR3 coding DNA: TGCAGTAAGGGGCCTTCTACGCAGTATTTT. Protein: CSKGPSTQYF.

CDR3: CASSATGGPDTQYF. In DNA, the CDR3 is TGTGCCAGCAGCGCGACGGGGGGGCCAGATACGCAGTATTTT. The chain has TRBV7-3 and TRBJ2-3; 8 nucleotides agree with TRBD2. With V trimmed by 5 bases and J by 4 bases, 5 bases remained unmatched. The CDR3 spans 14 residues. Germline loops: CDR1 SGHTA, CDR2 FQGTGA.

This chain uses TRBV15 with TRBJ1-5; perhaps TRBD1 as D (5 bases). This CDR3 is built from 15 residues. Per the germline V gene, CDR1 is LNHNV and CDR2 is YYDKDF (reference sequence). The V gene lost 4 bases and the J gene lost 4 bases, with 14 bases spanning the gap. This CDR3 is CATSNHRDGNQPQHF. Written as DNA, the CDR3 is TGTGCCACCAGCAACCATAGGGACGGTAATCAGCCCCAGCATTTT.

The rearrangement links TRBV7-9 to TRBJ1-1; a possible D gene is TRBD1 (5 bases). Trimming cost V 9 bases and J 1 base, with 12 bases left between them. Per germline, CDR1 SEHNR and CDR2 FQNEAQ (reference sequence). The CDR3 totals 13 residues. The CDR3 DNA follows: TGTGCCAGTGTCGGGGGGGGGAACACTGAAGCTTTCTTT. Its protein product is CASVGGGNTEAFF. The whole variable domain, filled in from reference TRBV7-9 and TRBJ1-1, reads DTGVSQNPRHKITKRGQNVTFRCDPISEHNRLYWYRQTLGQGPEFLTYFQNEAQLEKSRLLSDRFSAERPKGSFSTLEIQRTEQGDSAMYLCASVGGGNTEAFFGQGTRLTVV.

The chain has TRBV24-1 and TRBJ1-2; no clear D. Trimming took off 5 bases at V and 6 bases at J, with 12 bases between the two ends. The CDR3 spans 13 residues. Germline V gene data show CDR1 as KGHDR and CDR2 as SFDVKD. In DNA, the CDR3 is TGTGCCACCAGTGGTACAATGGAAGATGGCTACACCTTC. It translates to CATSGTMEDGYTF.

The chain recombines TRBV10-3 with TRBJ2-3; D perhaps matches TRBD2 (6 bases). The CDR3 loop spans 14 amino acids. The V end lost 7 bases, the J end lost 2 bases, and 13 bases lay between the germline ends. Germline V CDR1 and CDR2: ENHRY, SYGVKD. The CDR3 nucleotides read TGTGCCATCAAAACGGGACTCAACACAGATACGCAGTATTTT. Translating gives CAIKTGLNTDTQYF.

The rearrangement uses TRBV15 and TRBJ2-5, with TRBD2 identical over 9 bases. This CDR3 contains 15 residues. J gave up 5 bases and V 0 bases, and 4 bases lay outside the gene matches. Germline V lookup: CDR1 LNHNV, CDR2 YYDKDF (reference sequence). The CDR3 loop reads CATSRERGGRETQYF. CDR3 coding DNA: TGTGCCACCAGCAGAGAGCGGGGGGGGCGGGAGACCCAGTACTTC.

The chain combines TRBV2 with TRBJ2-7, with D perhaps TRBD2 (5 bases). Trimming pared 4 bases from V and 2 bases from J, leaving 15 bases between. The germline gives CDR1 SNHLY, CDR2 FYNNEI. The CDR3 covers 15 residues. This chain's CDR3 is CASSGRGINTYEQYF. CDR3 coding DNA: TGTGCCAGCAGTGGACGAGGGATAAATACCTACGAGCAGTACTTC.

V is TRBV29-1 and J is TRBJ1-1; maybe TRBD1 (5 bases). This CDR3 contains 13 residues. In germline, CDR1 is SQVTM, CDR2 ANQGSEA. V was clipped by 3 bases and J by 0 bases, with 8 bases between them. CDR3 residues: CSVDGGVNTEAFF. CDR3 coding DNA: TGCAGCGTTGATGGAGGGGTGAACACTGAAGCTTTCTTT.

The rearrangement uses TRBV7-9 and TRBJ1-2, with D hard to call. The CDR3 loop spans 14 amino acids. Germline V CDR1 and CDR2: SEHNR, FQNEAQ (reference sequence). V was shortened by 1 base and J by 2 bases, with 8 bases between the two germline ends. This CDR3 reads CASSLVGRNYGYTF. DNA of the CDR3: TGTGCCAGCAGCTTAGTAGGGCGGAACTATGGCTACACCTTC.

The chain carries TRBV5-6 and TRBJ2-7; D may be TRBD2 (5 bases). Trimming removed 0 bases at V and 7 bases at J, with 8 bases between. CDR1 is SGHDT, CDR2 YYEEEE, per germline. This CDR3 contains 12 residues. CDR3 sequence reads: CASSLAGWEQYF. In DNA, the CDR3 is TGTGCCAGCAGCTTGGCGGGGTGGGAGCAGTACTTC.

A remark on this clonotype: One junction end does not reproduce the germline sequence, and a read error may be involved. This chain links TRBV7-7 with TRBJ1-4, with TRBD1 matching over 8 bases. The CDR3 covers 14 residues. The V gene's germline CDR1 is SSHAT and CDR2 FNYEAQ (reference sequence). CDR3 sequence reads: CASSLGQGEEKLFF. In DNA form, the CDR3 reads TGTGCTAGCAGCTTAGGACAGGGTGAAGAAAAACTGTTTTTT.

About this clonotype itself: A junction boundary mismatches the germline segment, possibly from a read error. This chain connects TRBV11-2 to TRBJ2-7; weak D call: TRBD1 (5 bases). CDR1 is SGHAT, CDR2 FQNNGV, per germline. The CDR3 has 15 residues. CDR3 residues: CASSPHLEGDYEQYF. The CDR3 region has the DNA TGCGCCAGCAGCCCTCATTTGGAAGGGGATTACGAGCAGTACTTC.

This clonotype was observed at least ten times. The rearrangement links TRBV7-3 to TRBJ1-1; weak D call: TRBD1 (5 bases). The CDR3 is 14 amino acids. Germline lookup yields CDR1 SGHTA and CDR2 FQGTGA. The V end was cut by 2 bases, the J end by 3 bases, with 10 bases between. The CDR3: CASSLVSGDTEAFF. In nucleotides, the CDR3 is TGTGCCAGCAGCTTAGTTTCGGGGGACACTGAAGCTTTCTTT.

This chain joins TRBV2 and TRBJ1-6; no definite D call. The CDR3 extends over 15 amino acids. Germline V CDR1 and CDR2: SNHLY, FYNNEI. Trimming took 5 bases from V and 0 from J, leaving 8 bases between them. The CDR3 region is CASSMDSSYNSPLHF. Written as DNA, the CDR3 is TGTGCCAGCAGTATGGATAGCTCCTATAATTCACCCCTCCACTTT.

The V gene is TRBV9, the J gene TRBJ2-2; D not certain. Trimming removed 7 bases from V and 6 bases from J, with 7 bases in between. The CDR3 spans 11 residues. Per the germline V gene, CDR1 is SGDLS and CDR2 is YYNGEE. The CDR3 here is CASERSGELFF. The CDR3 nucleotides are TGTGCCAGCGAACGGTCCGGGGAGCTGTTTTTT.